Below, one TCR beta chain is given with its context. The data originate from a study of blood T cell repertoires in COVID-19. V was clipped by 4 bases and J by 2 bases; unmatched bases: 5. Germline V CDR1 and CDR2: SGHRS, YFSETQ. The CDR3 extends over 14 amino acids. Here immunoSEQ multiplex PCR was the method, and the copy in TCRdb shows in-frame clones only, minus some. The sample carries roughly 400,000 clones, nearly 90% recorded once. Specimen: PBMCs or T cells enriched from blood (not recorded which). The TCR comes from a woman aged 18-29 years who had been exposed to COVID-19. The J gene is TRBJ1-1, the V gene TRBV5-1; 7 bases line up with TRBD1. Written as DNA, the CDR3 is TGCGCCAGCAGCCCGGGACAGCCCAACACTGAAGCTTTCTTT. Translation gives CASSPGQPNTEAFF. The entire variable domain, with the rest obtained from reference TRBV5-1 and TRBJ1-1, is as follows: KAGVTQTPRYLIKTRGQQVTLSCSPISGHRSVSWYQQTPGQGLQFLFEYFSETQRNKGNFPGRFSGRQFSNSRSEMNVSTLELGDSALYLCASSPGQPNTEAFFGQGTRLTVV.